The present T cell receptor (beta chain) was sequenced within a study of T-cell memory formation after mild COVID-19. This clonotype was seen a handful of times. The antigen remains unidentified. TCRdb reprocessed the 5' RACE reads via MiXCR and lists one record per CDR3 protein. The repertoire has about 250,000 distinct CDR3 sequences, under 20% of them found once; the top ten carry 20% to 25%. Germline CDR1 MNHNS, CDR2 SASEGT. The CDR3 extends over 14 amino acids. V was cut by 8 bases and J by 3 bases, with 16 bases left in between. Study-wide results and caveats: Pre-infection memory already had some responding clones, implying cross-reactive memory joined.

The sample consisted of PBMCs or a T cell subset sorted from them (not recorded which). This receptor was taken from a man younger than 35 who had mild COVID-19 (a few samples of this study predate the infection). Cell type and time point are not known. The genes are TRBV6-1 and TRBJ1-2, with D uncertain. In DNA form, the CDR3 reads TGTGCCAGCCAGAGGACGGGATCCTACTATGGCTACACCTTC. This codes for CASQRTGSYYGYTF.